This entry concerns a single TCR beta chain. Its specificity is not known. Data came from immunoSEQ multiplex PCR; TCRdb stores just in-frame clones and leaves some out. The table lists roughly 97,000 clones, approximately 88% of them singletons. CDR3 size: 18 residues. Germline assignment: CDR1 MNHNY and CDR2 SVGAGI (reference sequence). V lost 5 bases, J lost 8 bases, and 18 bases stayed unmatched. The data were obtained in a study of T cell responses to AZD1222 COVID-19 vaccine. Study-level results: Just six people given AZD1222 tested seropositive at baseline. Recipients of two AZD1222 doses showed rising Spike-specific TCR breadth and depth. Clonal diversity was possibly underestimated, and white British individuals and females predominated among donors.

The sequence was collected from an adult in good health. The genes are TRBV6-6 and TRBJ2-1; 10 bases are a match to TRBD2. This specimen consisted of peripheral blood, obtained on day 0 of AZD1222 vaccination. For the CDR3, the DNA is TGTGCCAGCAGTCCCCAAAATTCTCTAGCGGGAGAGGCGGATGAGCAGTTCTTC. Residues: CASSPQNSLAGEADEQFF.